This TCR beta chain was found in a study of shared clonotypes between healthy human individuals (dated by TCRdb to about 2020). In the study overall: The cohort included three men and two women between 18 and 49 years of age. For each donor, CD4 naive and CD4 memory were each run on three plates, CD8 naive on two plates, and CD8 memory on one plate. Blood TCR repertoires of several healthy adults were deeply sequenced to estimate repertoire size and the extent of clonotype sharing between individuals. Different laboratories and diverse techniques were used to prepare libraries and sequence TCR repertoires, to increase sequencing depth and limit assay-specific biases. Each donor's leukapheresis produced roughly between roughly 0.85 and 9 billion PBMCs. General findings and caveats noted by the study authors: Naive subsets generally had larger estimated clonotype richness than memory subsets did. Sampling was restricted to blood, and TCR repertoires in tissue are likely to differ from TCR repertoires in blood. Clonotypes shared by all four sorted-subset donors showed higher generation probabilities than non-shared clonotypes. Even with the large sequencing depth, rarefaction of the sorted-subset datasets indicated that sequencing was incomplete. Because the study included only a small number of donors, the genetic and exposure-history diversity represented was limited. Sharing across a handful of donors was observed for around 4.8% of naive CD4, 3% to 3.5% of naive CD8, 2.3% of memory CD4, and about 0.4% of memory CD8 clonotypes. Pairwise subsampling led to the expectation that sequencing depth would affect the degree of clonotype sharing among donors.

The CDR3 runs 13 residues from the cysteine to the phenylalanine. The CDR3 DNA has 39 bases and is translated from base 1. The donors were healthy, HIV-negative adults who had no recently reported acute infections or vaccinations. All donors were Caucasian adults living in Nashville, Tennessee, USA. CD8 memory samples were composed of magnetically selected CD45RO+ cells combined with CCR7-negative CD45RA+ effector memory (TemRA) cells. After blood collection by leukapheresis, PBMCs were isolated using Ficoll-Histopaque density gradient centrifugation and then cryopreserved in the vapor phase of liquid nitrogen. Analytical flow cytometry was used to check the purity and quantity of each magnetically sorted T cell population. Each sorted fraction had its genomic DNA isolated and then quantified by UV absorbance on a Nanodrop 2000c. Using the deep immunoSEQ assay, TCR CDR3 regions were amplified from genomic DNA by multiplex PCR. Genomic DNA extracted from each cell subset was distributed evenly over all wells of several immunoSEQ 96-well plates, and each plate served as one replicate. For sorted subsets, 200 ng of genomic DNA, equivalent to around 30,000 T cell genomes, went into each replicate PCR. Purified libraries were measured with a Qubit 3.0 fluorometer, size-checked on a Bioanalyzer 2100, and measured again with the KAPA Library Quantification kit. Each immunoSEQ 96-well plate was sequenced on its own single-read 150-cycle Illumina NextSeq 550 flow cell. The original pipeline was this. The immunoSEQ output contained only junctional sequences without quality scores, so filtering could not match that applied to full-length reads. To assign V/J genes and CDR3, sequences were annotated using PyIR, a Python wrapper for IgBLAST v1.9, with IMGT germline references. Reads were removed for weak V/J assignments (E-value above 1e-6), missing CDR3, stop codons, out-of-frame junctions, or ambiguous translated residues. V3J clonotypes were defined as sequences sharing an identical inferred V gene, J gene, and CDR3 amino acid sequence. Percentage overlap between repertoires was computed as shared unique clonotypes divided by the size of the smaller repertoire. RTK rarefaction, the Chao1 estimator, and Recon v2.1 estimates of unobserved clonotypes were used to assess repertoire richness. Generation probabilities for all TCRbeta clonotypes obtained by the gDNA method from a handful of donors were computed using OLGA. In its TCRdb copy, this immuneACCESS table keeps in-frame sequences only and misses some clones. Where compared with another copy, unresolved V genes explain less than half of these, and the others have no known cause. That table gives V, J and clone size, and the DNA gave D and trimming. The sample table contains hundreds of thousands of clones; only one count was recorded for around 86% of them. Clones ranked in the top ten supply around 16% of the sample.

As regards this clone: The antigen it recognizes is unknown. Base qualities are not recorded, but no much larger clone differs from it by a single base.

This receptor chain uses TRBV21-1 and TRBJ1-2; the table names TRBD1, a call not compared with the DNA. TRBV21-1 counts as a pseudogene. Source material: memory CD8+ T cells sorted from blood. The sample's cell subset or site label, in plain terms: CD45RO+ cells pooled with CCR7-negative TemRA cells. The TCR originated in a man aged 18 to 29 in good health. The CDR3 here reads CATDRAIYSGYTF. Here is the DNA: TGTGCCACCGACAGGGCAATCTACAGTGGCTACACCTTC.